A single sample gave rise to the 3 T cell receptor beta chains below, sequenced in a study of identical twins. One entry per CDR3 protein, called by TCRdb with MiXCR from the 5' RACE reads. The sample has roughly 220,000 distinct CDR3 sequences, 5% to 7% seen once; the top ten hold less than 15%. This sample also belongs to another study, concerning T cells expressing NK-cell markers.

The sequenced sample was CD8+ T cells sorted from blood. The receptor source for this set is a woman younger than 30 in good health.

The genes are TRBV7-9 and TRBJ1-1, with 9 positions matching TRBD1. CDR1 SEHNR and CDR2 FQNEAQ come from the germline V gene (reference sequence). The CDR3 is made up of 17 amino acids. The junction had 13 bases not matched to a gene; V was cut back by 5 bases and J by 3 bases. CDR3 amino acids: CASSPTERTGEDTEAFF. The CDR3 region has the DNA TGTGCCAGCAGCCCTACCGAGAGGACAGGGGAGGACACTGAAGCTTTCTTT. The complete variable domain, with remaining parts taken from reference TRBV7-9 and TRBJ1-1, reads DTGVSQNPRHKITKRGQNVTFRCDPISEHNRLYWYRQTLGQGPEFLTYFQNEAQLEKSRLLSDRFSAERPKGSFSTLEIQRTEQGDSAMYLCASSPTERTGEDTEAFFGQGTRLTVV.

The chain couples TRBV29-1 to TRBJ2-7; unclear D gene. V lost 1 base and J 2 bases, leaving 9 bases between the germline ends. The CDR3 spans 13 residues. Germline V gene lookup returns CDR1 SQVTM and CDR2 ANQGSEA. In DNA, the CDR3 is TGCAGCGTTGAAGGCCAGTCACCCTACGAGCAGTACTTC. Residues: CSVEGQSPYEQYF.

This clonotype was recorded many times. The chain links TRBV27 to TRBJ1-1; perhaps TRBD1 as D (5 bases). CDR1 is MNHEY, CDR2 SMNVEV, per germline (reference sequence). The CDR3 extends over 15 amino acids. Trimming cost V 4 bases and J 1 base, with 13 bases left between them. DNA for the CDR3: TGTGCCAGCAGTTCCGGGGGGGAGGGGAACACTGAAGCTTTCTTT. Its protein is CASSSGGEGNTEAFF.